The clone carrying this T cell receptor beta chain was seen only a few times. The sample holds other DNA sequences that translate to the same CDR3. The sample comes from a study of blood T cell repertoires in COVID-19. Across the study: Sources were T cells, B-cell-depleted T cells, or PBMCs; the material itself was cDNA or gDNA.

The CDR3 has 16 amino acids. Germline values: CDR1 SGHNT, CDR2 YYREEE (reference sequence). V shed 3 bases and J shed 0 bases, with 13 bases lying between them. Source study methods: Amplification of reference gene primers provided the estimated nucleated cell counts. TCRdb's table, derived via immunoSEQ multiplex PCR, lists solely in-frame clones and lacks some. V, J and clone size derive from that table, while D and trimming were established from the DNA sequence. The table lists about 66,000 clones, roughly 86% of them singletons. This receptor was taken from a middle-aged man with active COVID-19. The chain links TRBV5-4 to TRBJ1-3; perhaps TRBD1 as D (6 bases). Material: peripheral blood. The CDR3: CASSSPGQDSGNTIYF. CDR3 nucleotide sequence: TGTGCCAGCAGCTCACCGGGACAAGACTCTGGAAACACCATATATTTT. Filled out from reference TRBV5-4 and TRBJ1-3, the complete variable domain reads ETGVTQSPTHLIKTRGQQVTLRCSSQSGHNTVSWYQQALGQGPQFIFQYYREEENGRGNFPPRFSGLQFPNYSSELNVNALELDDSALYLCASSSPGQDSGNTIYFGEGSWLTVV.